This T cell receptor beta chain was recovered during a study of patients and donors after allogeneic stem cell transplantation. Germline V lookup: CDR1 LGHNA, CDR2 YSLEER. The CDR3 runs 14 residues. Trimming stripped 0 bases from V and 13 bases from J, with 13 bases between. MiXCR was run by TCRdb on the RT-PCR reads, yielding one entry per CDR3 protein. The repertoire holds about 150,000 distinct CDR3 sequences, with about a third as singletons. Sequencing used blood, either unsorted or a sorted T cell fraction (not recorded which). The chain employs TRBV4-3 and TRBJ1-6; D ambiguous. This TCR came from a human donor who was either an allogeneic HSCT recipient or a stem cell or donor lymphocyte infusion donor (not recorded which). It is not recorded whose cells these are; they may come from a transplant donor. The CDR3 is CASSQDRRTAPLHF. For the CDR3, the DNA is TGCGCCAGCAGCCAAGATCGGAGAACGGCGCCCCTCCACTTT.